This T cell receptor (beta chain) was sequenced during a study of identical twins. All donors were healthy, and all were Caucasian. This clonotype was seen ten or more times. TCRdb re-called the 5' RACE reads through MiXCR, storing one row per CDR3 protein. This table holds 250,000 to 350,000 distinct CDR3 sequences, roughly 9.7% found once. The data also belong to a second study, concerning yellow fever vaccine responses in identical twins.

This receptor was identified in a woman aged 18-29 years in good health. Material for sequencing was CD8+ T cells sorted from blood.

The CDR3 spells CASSQDDGTEAFF. For the CDR3, the DNA is TGTGCCAGCAGCCAAGATGACGGCACTGAAGCTTTCTTT. V usage is TRBV4-2 and J usage is TRBJ1-1; D gene unclear. Germline values: CDR1 LGHNA, CDR2 YNFKEQ. V was clipped by 0 bases and J by 4 bases, with 6 bases between them. This CDR3 contains 13 residues.